This passage covers 7 T cell receptor beta chains from one sample sequenced in a study of shared clonotypes between healthy human individuals. TCRdb's copy holds only in-frame clones and misses some; the assay was immunoSEQ multiplex PCR. In the table there are over a million clones, 96% of which are singletons. Specimen: naive CD4+ T cells sorted from blood. Specified subset: CD45RA+ positively selected. These TCRs come from a man aged 30 to 45 in good health.

The V and J genes are TRBV5-5 and TRBJ2-7; TRBD2 matches at 7 bases. This CDR3 region has 14 residues. Trimming took 1 base from V and 4 from J; bases not matched to a gene: 5. From germline, CDR1 is SGHKS and CDR2 YYEKEE (reference sequence). Written as DNA, the CDR3 is TGTGCCAGCAGCTTGCCTAGCGGCCGATACGAGCAGTACTTC. Its translation: CASSLPSGRYEQYF.

Written as DNA, the CDR3 is TGTGCCAGCACCGGGACTAGCGTGAATGAGCAGTTCTTC. Residues: CASTGTSVNEQFF. The J gene is TRBJ2-1, the V gene TRBV2, with 10 bases lining up with TRBD2. Per the germline V gene, CDR1 is SNHLY and CDR2 is FYNNEI. V was pared by 7 bases and J by 7 bases, with 4 bases of the junction left unmatched. This CDR3 comprises 13 residues.

This chain joins TRBV6-5 and TRBJ2-2; TRBD2 matches at 8 bases. The germline V gene encodes CDR1 MNHEY and CDR2 SVGAGI. Trimming removed 2 bases from V and 5 bases from J; junction bases left unmatched: 4. The CDR3 consists of 15 residues. The CDR3 sequence: CASSYAGGPTGELFF. DNA for the CDR3: TGTGCCAGCAGTTACGCGGGAGGACCGACCGGGGAGCTGTTTTTT.

J is TRBJ2-1 and V is TRBV9; 7 nucleotides agree with TRBD1. J was trimmed by 0 bases and V by 4 bases; bases with no gene match: 10. Looked up from germline, CDR1 is SGDLS and CDR2 is YYNGEE. The CDR3 totals 17 residues. CDR3 nucleotides: TGTGCCAGCAGCATCTTCGACAGGGTGAGCTCCTACAATGAGCAGTTCTTC. Amino acids: CASSIFDRVSSYNEQFF.

Remarks on this clone: At the DNA level, this CDR3 is encoded by other sequences in the same sample as well. The chain is built from TRBV18 and TRBJ2-7, with 9 positions matching TRBD2. This CDR3 contains 14 residues. CDR1 is KGHSH, CDR2 LQKENI, per germline. V was clipped by 3 bases and J by 1 base; unmatched bases: 1. The CDR3 nucleotides read TGTGCCAGCTCACCGGGACTAGCTTCCTACGAGCAGTACTTC. This translates into CASSPGLASYEQYF.

The chain recombines TRBV7-9 with TRBJ1-1; the D gene is possibly TRBD1 (5 bases). The V end lost 5 bases, the J end lost 3 bases, and 13 bases lay between the germline ends. CDR1 is SEHNR, CDR2 FQNEAQ, per germline (reference sequence). This CDR3 comprises 14 residues. The CDR3 DNA reads as TGTGCCAGCAGCGATCGGGGGATGCACACTGAAGCTTTCTTT. Translated: CASSDRGMHTEAFF. The variable domain in full, with the rest retrieved from reference TRBV7-9 and TRBJ1-1, is DTGVSQNPRHKITKRGQNVTFRCDPISEHNRLYWYRQTLGQGPEFLTYFQNEAQLEKSRLLSDRFSAERPKGSFSTLEIQRTEQGDSAMYLCASSDRGMHTEAFFGQGTRLTVV.

V and J are TRBV5-1 and TRBJ2-2, with TRBD2 matching 7 bases. Germline V gives CDR1 SGHRS, CDR2 YFSETQ. The CDR3 spans 16 residues. Losses at the gene ends were 3 bases for V and 2 bases for J; bases not matched to a gene: 7. As DNA, the CDR3 is TGCGCCAGCAGCTCAGACTCGGGACTAAACACCGGGGAGCTGTTTTTT. It codes for CASSSDSGLNTGELFF.